Shown below are 3 T cell receptor beta chains from a single sample sequenced in a study of CD8 T cells in ankylosing spondylitis. TCRdb ran MiXCR on the 5' RACE reads and lists one entry per CDR3 protein. This table has hundreds of thousands of distinct CDR3 sequences, approximately 20% appearing once. The sequenced material came from blood, either unsorted or a sorted T cell fraction (not recorded which). These receptors all stem from a male donor with ankylosing spondylitis or in good health (not recorded which).

The chain links TRBV20-1 to TRBJ2-2; 10 nucleotides align to TRBD2. This CDR3 is built from 16 residues. Per the germline V gene, CDR1 is DFQATT and CDR2 is SNEGSKA (reference sequence). The trim removed 1 base at V and 0 bases at J, leaving 2 bases unmatched. The CDR3, as DNA: TGCAGTGCTAGAGCTAGCGGGAGTCCGAACACCGGGGAGCTGTTTTTT. Translating it yields CSARASGSPNTGELFF.

Here the CDR3 reads CASSLAVRGMNTEAFF. CDR3 in DNA: TGTGCCAGCAGCTTAGCGGTGCGGGGAATGAACACTGAAGCTTTCTTT. The chain is built from TRBV7-8 and TRBJ1-1, with D hard to call. CDR1 is SGHVS and CDR2 is FQNEAQ in the germline V gene. The ends were cut back, 0 bases at V and 0 bases at J, with 11 bases in the middle. CDR3 length: 16 residues.

This clonotype was seen a few times. V is TRBV20-1 and J is TRBJ2-1, with 12 bases fitting TRBD2. The CDR3 is 19 residues long. V gave up 0 bases and J gave up 1 base; unmatched junction bases: 10. Germline V gene data show CDR1 as DFQATT and CDR2 as SNEGSKA (reference sequence). CDR3 DNA: TGCAGTGCTAGAGATCGGGGGCTAGCGGGAGGGCCTTCCTACAATGAGCAGTTCTTC. This gives the protein CSARDRGLAGGPSYNEQFF.